This TCR beta chain was sequenced for a study of OX40 agonist ivuxolimab in advanced cancers. Trimming removed 1 base at V and 5 bases at J, with 5 bases between. Germline CDR1 MNHNS, CDR2 SASEGT. The CDR3 is 13 amino acids. TCRdb's copy holds only in-frame clones and misses some; the assay was immunoSEQ multiplex PCR. The sample contains around 13,000 clones, approximately 78% of which appear only once. The chain uses TRBV6-1 and TRBJ2-2, with a tentative D call TRBD2 (5 bases). The TCR comes from an adult with an advanced solid tumor such as melanoma, head and neck, liver or kidney cancer. Sequenced here: CD4+ or CD8+ T cells sorted from blood, sampled in a trial of the OX40 agonist ivuxolimab. CDR3 in amino acids: CASSEGETGELFF. The CDR3 DNA follows: TGTGCCAGCAGTGAAGGGGAGACCGGGGAGCTGTTTTTT.